This T cell receptor (beta chain) was recorded in a study of blood T cell repertoires in COVID-19. V shed 0 bases and J 0 bases; nucleotides not matched to a gene: 1. The CDR3 totals 15 residues. Germline-derived CDR1 and CDR2 are SGHTA and FQGNSA. Libraries were prepared by immunoSEQ multiplex PCR; TCRdb keeps only in-frame clonotypes and omits some of them. Of about 370,000 clones in the sample, approximately 88% were seen once. This chain joins TRBV7-2 and TRBJ2-7; 8 bases are shared with TRBD1. The sample was peripheral blood. The clonotype originates from a woman aged 30 to 39 with COVID-19, enrolled during active disease. DNA for the CDR3: TGTGCCAGCAGCTTAGCCAGGGGGCCCTCCTACGAGCAGTACTTC. Encoded protein: CASSLARGPSYEQYF.